Below are 23 T cell receptor beta chains sequenced from a single sample in a study of blood T cell repertoires in COVID-19. Clones were sequenced by immunoSEQ multiplex PCR, and TCRdb holds only the in-frame ones, with some missing. Of about 190,000 clones in the sample, around nine tenths were seen once. Sequencing was carried out using peripheral blood. The receptor source for this set is a woman in her forties who had recovered from COVID-19.

This rearrangement joins TRBV18 to TRBJ2-3; D is possibly TRBD1 (6 bases). This CDR3 spans 14 amino acids. Trimming shortened V by 3 bases and J by 2 bases, and 9 bases separated the two germline ends. Germline V gives CDR1 KGHSH, CDR2 LQKENI. The CDR3 DNA is TGTGCCAGCTCACCGGGGGCGGACACAGATACGCAGTATTTT. This gives the protein CASSPGADTDTQYF.

The V gene is TRBV6-5, the J gene TRBJ1-4, with TRBD1 matching 8 bases. The V gene's germline CDR1 is MNHEY and CDR2 SVGAGI. V shed 2 bases, J shed 5 bases, and the junction held 7 bases outside the gene matches. The CDR3 loop spans 16 amino acids. Here the CDR3 DNA reads TGTGCCAGCAGTTACCCCGGTCGGACAGGGAATGAAAAACTGTTTTTT. It codes for CASSYPGRTGNEKLFF.

This clone was picked up one time. The chain has TRBV18 and TRBJ2-3; 11 bases agree with TRBD1. The CDR3 is 17 residues long. Germline V lookup: CDR1 KGHSH, CDR2 LQKENI. With 4 bases clipped from V and 4 bases from J, the junction kept 10 bases outside the gene matches. The CDR3 DNA follows: TGTGCCAGCTCACTGTATTCCGGACAGGGGGCCCCAGATACGCAGTATTTT. It translates to CASSLYSGQGAPDTQYF.

The chain combines TRBV12-3 or TRBV12-4 with TRBJ1-2; the D gene is possibly TRBD1 (5 bases). V lost 6 bases to trimming and J lost 4 bases, with 12 bases between them. CDR3 length equals 13 residues. DNA of the CDR3: TGTGCCAGCAGCCTACCTGGGGCCTATGGCTACACCTTC. This sequence encodes CASSLPGAYGYTF.

The genes are TRBV14 and TRBJ1-1; D not resolved. CDR3 size: 15 residues. V was clipped by 7 bases and J by 3 bases, with 18 bases between them. Germline lookup yields CDR1 SGHDN and CDR2 FVKESK. As DNA, the CDR3 is TGTGCCAGCAATGAGTATCGTACCCAGGACACTGAAGCTTTCTTT. Translation gives CASNEYRTQDTEAFF.

This chain uses TRBV5-4 with TRBJ2-1; 8 positions agree with TRBD2. The trim removed 2 bases at V and 4 bases at J, leaving 14 bases unmatched. CDR1 is SGHNT, CDR2 YYREEE, per germline (reference sequence). This CDR3 contains 18 residues. The CDR3, as DNA: TGTGCCAGCAGCTTTTTTTCACTAGCGGAGGGGGGATACAATGAGCAGTTCTTC. Residues: CASSFFSLAEGGYNEQFF.

This chain joins TRBV13 and TRBJ2-5, with 11 bases fitting TRBD2. The ends lost 5 bases at V and 3 bases at J; junction bases unmatched: 2. The CDR3 sequence is 14 residues long. Germline CDR1 PRHDT, CDR2 FYEKMQ (reference sequence). For the CDR3, the DNA is TGTGCCAGCAGCCCGGGACTAGCGGAAGAGACCCAGTACTTC. Protein: CASSPGLAEETQYF.

This chain links TRBV7-8 with TRBJ2-7, with 10 bases fitting TRBD1. Germline V gene data show CDR1 as SGHVS and CDR2 as FQNEAQ. Trimming cost V 4 bases and J 10 bases; bases outside gene matches: 4. The CDR3 length is 12 residues. The CDR3 spells CASSWGTGEQYF. The CDR3 region has the DNA TGTGCCAGCAGCTGGGGGACAGGGGAACAGTACTTC.

The genes are TRBV30 and TRBJ1-6; TRBD1 matches at 12 bases. This CDR3 spans 18 amino acids. J lost 7 bases, V lost 0 bases, and 10 bases had no gene match. Per germline, CDR1 GTSNPN and CDR2 SVGIG (reference sequence). CDR3 region: CAWSVPGQGATVNSPLHF. The CDR3 DNA reads as TGTGCCTGGAGTGTGCCGGGACAGGGGGCAACGGTGAATTCACCCCTCCACTTT.

The chain carries TRBV6-5 and TRBJ2-3; 9 bases line up with TRBD1. The CDR3 length is 15 residues. Trimming cost V 7 bases and J 8 bases; bases outside gene matches: 13. CDR1 is MNHEY and CDR2 is SVGAGI in the germline V gene. CDR3 in DNA: TGTGCCAGCACTCCCCTCGACAGGGGGGTCGGTACGCAGTATTTT. This translates into CASTPLDRGVGTQYF.

In DNA form, the CDR3 reads TGTGCCAGCACCTCAGCGGGGGGGCCCTACGAGCAGTACTTC. This gives the protein CASTSAGGPYEQYF. The genes are TRBV28 and TRBJ2-7, with 10 bases lining up with TRBD2. The CDR3 is 14 residues long. Per germline, CDR1 MDHEN and CDR2 SYDVKM. Trimming at V came to 7 bases and at J to 2 bases, leaving 5 bases not matched to a gene.

V usage is TRBV2 and J usage is TRBJ2-2, with 8 bases lining up with TRBD2. V was pared by 7 bases and J by 4 bases, with 5 bases of the junction left unmatched. CDR1 SNHLY and CDR2 FYNNEI come from the germline V gene. The CDR3 totals 14 residues. CDR3 in DNA: TGTGCCAGCACTGGACTAGCAGGCACCGGGGAGCTGTTTTTT. It encodes CASTGLAGTGELFF.

The chain is built from TRBV29-1 and TRBJ1-2, with D possibly matching TRBD1 (5 bases). The length of the CDR3 is 13 residues. The V gene lost 2 bases and the J gene lost 4 bases, with 11 bases spanning the gap. Germline loops: CDR1 SQVTM, CDR2 ANQGSEA. This CDR3 reads CSVERQTGYGYTF. CDR3 DNA: TGCAGCGTTGAAAGACAGACCGGCTATGGCTACACCTTC.

The V and J genes are TRBV6-5 and TRBJ2-5; perhaps TRBD2 as D (5 bases). V was shortened by 6 bases and J by 1 base, with 12 bases between the two germline ends. From germline, CDR1 is MNHEY and CDR2 SVGAGI. This CDR3 region has 14 residues. Here the CDR3 DNA reads TGTGCCAGCAGCGAGACTACCTTCCAAGAGACCCAGTACTTC. Its protein is CASSETTFQETQYF.

CDR3 protein: CAWSRGTEAFF. CDR3 coding DNA: TGTGCCTGGAGTAGGGGAACTGAAGCTTTCTTT. The chain recombines TRBV30 with TRBJ1-1, with D tentatively TRBD1 (5 bases). The CDR3 has 11 amino acids. Germline CDR1 reads GTSNPN; CDR2 reads SVGIG (reference sequence). Trimming pared 2 bases from V and 5 bases from J, leaving 6 bases between. Filled out from reference TRBV30 and TRBJ1-1, the complete variable domain reads SQTIHQWPATLVQPVGSPLSLECTVEGTSNPNLYWYRQAAGRGLQLLFYSVGIGQISSEVPQNLSASRPQDRQFILSSKKLLLSDSGFYLCAWSRGTEAFFGQGTRLTVV.

This chain links TRBV5-1 with TRBJ2-1; 8 bases agree with TRBD1. Per the germline V gene, CDR1 is SGHRS and CDR2 is YFSETQ. CDR3 length: 17 residues. Trimming removed 7 bases from V and 6 bases from J; junction bases left unmatched: 18. The CDR3 reads CASGPNPQGDLVNEQFF. Written as DNA, the CDR3 is TGCGCCAGCGGCCCGAACCCACAGGGGGATCTGGTCAATGAGCAGTTCTTC.

This rearrangement joins TRBV5-6 to TRBJ1-3, with TRBD1 as a possible D gene (6 bases). V was trimmed by 7 bases and J by 0 bases, leaving 17 bases between them. CDR3 size: 16 residues. CDR1 and CDR2 (germline): SGHDT, YYEEEE. As DNA, the CDR3 is TGTGCCAGCGACACTCGGGGGGCATACTCTGGAAACACCATATATTTT. Protein sequence: CASDTRGAYSGNTIYF.

This chain joins TRBV2 and TRBJ2-1; 7 nucleotides align to TRBD2. Germline V lookup: CDR1 SNHLY, CDR2 FYNNEI. This CDR3 comprises 14 residues. Trimming at V came to 3 bases and at J to 6 bases, leaving 5 bases not matched to a gene. CDR3 DNA: TGTGCCAGCAGTGAGCGGGAGCCCCCCAATGAGCAGTTCTTC. This sequence encodes CASSEREPPNEQFF.

This chain uses TRBV6-2 or TRBV6-3 with TRBJ1-1, with D perhaps TRBD1 (5 bases). This CDR3 has 16 amino acids. The germline CDR1 and CDR2 sequences are MNHEY and SVGEGT. The ends were cut back, 2 bases at V and 1 base at J, with 14 bases in the middle. CDR3 in DNA: TGTGCCAGCAGTTACGGGGGGTCGACACCGAACACTGAAGCTTTCTTT. Translation gives CASSYGGSTPNTEAFF.

The chain joins TRBV28 to TRBJ2-1; D possibly corresponds to TRBD2 (6 bases). From germline, CDR1 is MDHEN and CDR2 SYDVKM. V gave up 4 bases and J gave up 2 bases, with 12 bases separating them. CDR3 length equals 15 residues. CDR3: CASSWAGKAYNEQFF. The CDR3 DNA is TGTGCCAGCAGTTGGGCGGGAAAAGCCTACAATGAGCAGTTCTTC.

The rearrangement links TRBV6-5 to TRBJ2-7; D not certain. The CDR3 runs to 15 residues. Germline CDR1 and CDR2: MNHEY and SVGAGI. The ends were cut back, 0 bases at V and 7 bases at J, with 16 bases in the middle. DNA for the CDR3: TGTGCCAGCAGTTACTCGAAGGCAGGATTAAGAGAGCAGTACTTC. Encoded protein: CASSYSKAGLREQYF.

V is TRBV6-1 and J is TRBJ2-7; the match to TRBD2 covers 8 bases. The germline V gene encodes CDR1 MNHNS and CDR2 SASEGT. This CDR3 has 16 residues. Trimming cost V 2 bases and J 3 bases; bases outside gene matches: 9. The CDR3: CASSESSGLDLYEQYF. In DNA, the CDR3 is TGTGCCAGCAGTGAATCTTCGGGACTAGATCTCTACGAGCAGTACTTC.

J is TRBJ1-6 and V is TRBV18; TRBD1 aligns across 8 bases. Germline V gene lookup returns CDR1 KGHSH and CDR2 LQKENI. V shed 3 bases, J shed 8 bases, and the junction held 9 bases outside the gene matches. The CDR3 sequence is 16 residues long. CDR3 loop: CASSPGQGTSHSPLHF. The CDR3 DNA sequence: TGTGCCAGCTCACCTGGACAGGGTACGAGTCATTCACCCCTCCACTTT.